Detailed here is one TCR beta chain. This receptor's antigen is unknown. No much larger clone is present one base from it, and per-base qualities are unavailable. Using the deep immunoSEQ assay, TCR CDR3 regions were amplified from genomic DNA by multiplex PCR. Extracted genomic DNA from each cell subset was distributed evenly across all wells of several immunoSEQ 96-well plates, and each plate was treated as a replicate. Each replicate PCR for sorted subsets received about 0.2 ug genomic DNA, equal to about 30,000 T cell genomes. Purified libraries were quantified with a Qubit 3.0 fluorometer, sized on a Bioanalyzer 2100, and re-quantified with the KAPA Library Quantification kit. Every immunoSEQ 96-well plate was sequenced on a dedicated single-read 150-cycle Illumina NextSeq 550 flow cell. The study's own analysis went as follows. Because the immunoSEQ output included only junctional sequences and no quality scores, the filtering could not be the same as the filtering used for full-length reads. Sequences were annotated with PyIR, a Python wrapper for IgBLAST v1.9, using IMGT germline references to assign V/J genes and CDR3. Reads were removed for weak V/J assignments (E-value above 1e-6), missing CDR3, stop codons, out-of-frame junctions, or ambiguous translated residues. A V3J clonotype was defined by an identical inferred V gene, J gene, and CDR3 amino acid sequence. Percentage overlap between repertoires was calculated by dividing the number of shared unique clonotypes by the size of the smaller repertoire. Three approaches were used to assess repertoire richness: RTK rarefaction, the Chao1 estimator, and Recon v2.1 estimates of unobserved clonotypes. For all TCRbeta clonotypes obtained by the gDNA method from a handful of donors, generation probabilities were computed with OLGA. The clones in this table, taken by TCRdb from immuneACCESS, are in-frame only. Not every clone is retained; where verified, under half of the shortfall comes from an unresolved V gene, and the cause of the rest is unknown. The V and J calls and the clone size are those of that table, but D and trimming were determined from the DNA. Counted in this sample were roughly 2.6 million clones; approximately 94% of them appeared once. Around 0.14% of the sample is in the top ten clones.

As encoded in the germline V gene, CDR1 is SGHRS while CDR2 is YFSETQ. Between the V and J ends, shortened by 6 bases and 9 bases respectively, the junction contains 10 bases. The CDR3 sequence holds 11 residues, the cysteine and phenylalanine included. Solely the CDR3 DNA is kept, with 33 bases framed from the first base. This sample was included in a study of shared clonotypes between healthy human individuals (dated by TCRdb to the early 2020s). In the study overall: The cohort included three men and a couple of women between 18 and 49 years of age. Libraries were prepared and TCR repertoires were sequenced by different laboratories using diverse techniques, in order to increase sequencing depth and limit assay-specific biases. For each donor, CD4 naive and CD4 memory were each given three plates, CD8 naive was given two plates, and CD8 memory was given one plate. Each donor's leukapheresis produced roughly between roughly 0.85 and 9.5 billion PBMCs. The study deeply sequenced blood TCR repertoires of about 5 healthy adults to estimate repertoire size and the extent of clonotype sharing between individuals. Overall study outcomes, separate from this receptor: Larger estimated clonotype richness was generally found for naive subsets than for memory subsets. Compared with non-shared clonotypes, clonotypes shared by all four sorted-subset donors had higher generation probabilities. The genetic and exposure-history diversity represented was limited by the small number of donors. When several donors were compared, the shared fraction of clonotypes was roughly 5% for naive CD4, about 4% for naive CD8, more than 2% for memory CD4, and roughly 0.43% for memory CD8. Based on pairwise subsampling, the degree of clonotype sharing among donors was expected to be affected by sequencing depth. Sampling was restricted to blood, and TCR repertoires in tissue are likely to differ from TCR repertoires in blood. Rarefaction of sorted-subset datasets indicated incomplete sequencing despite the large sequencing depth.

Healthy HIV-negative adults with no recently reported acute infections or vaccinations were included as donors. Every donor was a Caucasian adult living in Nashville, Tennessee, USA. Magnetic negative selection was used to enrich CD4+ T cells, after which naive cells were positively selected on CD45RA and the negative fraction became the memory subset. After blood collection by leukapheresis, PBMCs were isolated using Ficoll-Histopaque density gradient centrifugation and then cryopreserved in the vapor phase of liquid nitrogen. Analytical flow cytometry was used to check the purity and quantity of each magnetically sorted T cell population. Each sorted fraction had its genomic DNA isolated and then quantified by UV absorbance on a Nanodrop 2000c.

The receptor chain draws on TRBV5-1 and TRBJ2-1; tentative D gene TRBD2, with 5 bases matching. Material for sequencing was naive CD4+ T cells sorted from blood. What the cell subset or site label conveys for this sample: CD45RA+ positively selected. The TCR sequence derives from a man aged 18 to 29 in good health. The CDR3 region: CASTVGGEQFF. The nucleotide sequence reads TGCGCCAGCACTGTCGGAGGTGAGCAGTTCTTC.